This TCR beta chain was retrieved from a study of shared clonotypes between healthy human individuals. Sequencing used immunoSEQ multiplex PCR; TCRdb keeps in-frame clones, though not all of them. The sample shows about 470,000 clones, 70% to 80% of them seen only once. About this clone: A junction boundary mismatches the germline segment, possibly from a read error.

The specimen was PBMCs. This TCR came from a woman aged 40-49 years in good health. Some clones in this sample may be carry-over from other donors' samples.

This chain's CDR3 is CAWRWGQGDTEALF. Here the CDR3 DNA reads TGTGCCTGGAGGTGGGGACAGGGGGATACTGAAGCTCTCTTT. This chain uses TRBV30 with TRBJ1-1; 11 bases match TRBD1. The CDR3 extends over 14 amino acids. Germline-derived CDR1 and CDR2 are GTSNPN and SVGIG (reference sequence).